This entry lists 8 T cell receptor beta chains sequenced from one sample in a study of T cells in localized non-small cell lung cancer. TCRdb's table, derived via immunoSEQ multiplex PCR, lists solely in-frame clones and lacks some. The sample carries about 3,700 clones, about 30% recorded once. Sequenced material: normal lung tissue next to the tumor, taken before any cancer treatment. These receptors all stem from a woman aged 35 to 75 with stage I lung adenocarcinoma.

Within the sample, this clone is medium-sized. This chain links TRBV11-3 with TRBJ2-1; 10 bases map to TRBD1. Trimming cost V 3 bases and J 7 bases; bases outside gene matches: 6. The CDR3 runs to 15 residues. Germline V gives CDR1 SGHNT, CDR2 YENEEA. The CDR3 DNA is TGTGCCAGCAGCTTCAAGACAGGGGGCGGGAATGAGCAGTTCTTC. Encoded protein: CASSFKTGGGNEQFF.

In this sample, this clone is medium-sized. The chain is built from TRBV13 and TRBJ1-1; D gene ambiguous. V lost 1 base and J lost 3, with 12 bases in between. CDR1 is PRHDT, CDR2 FYEKMQ, per germline (reference sequence). The CDR3 length is 15 residues. The DNA for the CDR3 is TGTGCCAGCAGCTTAGTGGAAGGGTCGGACACTGAAGCTTTCTTT. This translates into CASSLVEGSDTEAFF.

This clone is labeled as medium-sized (0.01 to 0.1%). The chain recombines TRBV11-3 with TRBJ2-3, with 7 positions matching TRBD2. The CDR3 loop spans 16 amino acids. In germline, CDR1 is SGHNT, CDR2 YENEEA. With V trimmed by 7 bases and J by 6 bases, 16 bases remained unmatched. This CDR3 is CASTVIGGKSGDTQYF. The CDR3 DNA sequence: TGTGCCAGCACCGTAATCGGGGGGAAAAGCGGGGATACGCAGTATTTT.

The chain employs TRBV30 and TRBJ1-5; 9 bases are a match to TRBD1. The CDR3 is 13 amino acids. V lost 8 bases to trimming and J lost 7 bases; unmatched junction nucleotides: 9. Germline V lookup: CDR1 GTSNPN, CDR2 SVGIG (reference sequence). CDR3 bases: TGTGCCCTAGACAGGGGGATGAGGCAGCCCCAGCATTTT. It translates to CALDRGMRQPQHF. The full variable domain, its missing parts supplied by reference TRBV30 and TRBJ1-5, is SQTIHQWPATLVQPVGSPLSLECTVEGTSNPNLYWYRQAAGRGLQLLFYSVGIGQISSEVPQNLSASRPQDRQFILSSKKLLLSDSGFYLCALDRGMRQPQHFGDGTRLSIL.

The V call is TRBV19, the J call TRBJ1-1, with unresolved D. Trimming removed 3 bases at V and 1 base at J, with 9 bases between. CDR1 LNHDA and CDR2 SQIVND come from the germline V gene (reference sequence). The CDR3 length is 14 residues. The CDR3 DNA reads as TGTGCCAGTAGTATTCGGGGATCGAACACTGAAGCTTTCTTT. Protein sequence: CASSIRGSNTEAFF. Complete variable domain (other parts from reference TRBV19 and TRBJ1-1): DGGITQSPKYLFRKEGQNVTLSCEQNLNHDAMYWYRQDPGQGLRLIYYSQIVNDFQKGDIAEGYSVSREKKESFPLTVTSAQKNPTAFYLCASSIRGSNTEAFFGQGTRLTVV.

The CDR3 DNA reads TGTGCCAGCAGCCAACGACAGGGGGCCGGGGAGCTGTTTTTT. Its translation is CASSQRQGAGELFF. The V gene is TRBV14, the J gene TRBJ2-2, with 9 bases identical to TRBD1. Trimming took 2 bases from V and 6 from J; bases not matched to a gene: 1. CDR1 SGHDN and CDR2 FVKESK come from the germline V gene. There are 14 residues in the CDR3. The variable domain in full, completed from reference TRBV14 and TRBJ2-2, reads EAGVTQFPSHSVIEKGQTVTLRCDPISGHDNLYWYRRVMGKEIKFLLHFVKESKQDESGMPNNRFLAERTGGTYSTLKVQPAELEDSGVYFCASSQRQGAGELFFGEGSRLTVL.

The CDR3 nucleotides read TGCGCCAGCAGCCAAACAGGGGCCCTCCAAGAGACCCAGTACTTC. Protein sequence: CASSQTGALQETQYF. The chain carries TRBV4-1 and TRBJ2-5; 7 bases are shared with TRBD1. V shed 2 bases and J 1 base; nucleotides not matched to a gene: 4. Germline values: CDR1 MGHRA, CDR2 YSYEKL. The CDR3 runs to 15 residues.

The chain recombines TRBV11-3 with TRBJ2-1; 11 bases align to TRBD1. V lost 5 bases to trimming and J lost 3 bases; unmatched junction nucleotides: 9. Germline V lookup: CDR1 SGHNT, CDR2 YENEEA. The CDR3 is 17 residues long. The CDR3 spells CASSTGQGAVYYNEQFF. The CDR3 DNA sequence: TGTGCCAGCAGCACCGGACAGGGGGCGGTCTACTACAATGAGCAGTTCTTC.